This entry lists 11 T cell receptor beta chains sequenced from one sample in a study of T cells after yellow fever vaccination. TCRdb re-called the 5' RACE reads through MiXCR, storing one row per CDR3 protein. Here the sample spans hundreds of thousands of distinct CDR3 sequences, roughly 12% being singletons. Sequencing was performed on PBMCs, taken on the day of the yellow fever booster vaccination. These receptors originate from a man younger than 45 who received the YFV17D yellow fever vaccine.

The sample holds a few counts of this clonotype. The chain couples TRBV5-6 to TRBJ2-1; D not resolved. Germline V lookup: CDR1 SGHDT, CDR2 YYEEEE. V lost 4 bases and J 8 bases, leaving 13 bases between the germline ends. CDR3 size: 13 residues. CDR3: CASSPTNGDEQFF. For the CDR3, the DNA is TGTGCCAGCAGCCCAACCAACGGCGATGAGCAGTTCTTC.

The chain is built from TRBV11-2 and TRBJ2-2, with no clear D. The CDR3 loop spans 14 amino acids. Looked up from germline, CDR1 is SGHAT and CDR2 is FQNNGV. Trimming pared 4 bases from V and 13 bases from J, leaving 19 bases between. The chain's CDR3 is CASSSLGPQDGLFF. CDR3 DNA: TGTGCCAGCAGCTCTCTAGGTCCTCAGGATGGGCTGTTTTTT.

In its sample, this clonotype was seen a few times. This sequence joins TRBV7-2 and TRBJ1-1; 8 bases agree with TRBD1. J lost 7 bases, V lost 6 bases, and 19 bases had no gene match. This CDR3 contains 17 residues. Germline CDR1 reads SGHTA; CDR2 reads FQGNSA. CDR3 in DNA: TGTGCCAGCAGACTTAGGGGAGGACAGGGAAAAATGGATGAAGCTTTCTTT. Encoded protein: CASRLRGGQGKMDEAFF.

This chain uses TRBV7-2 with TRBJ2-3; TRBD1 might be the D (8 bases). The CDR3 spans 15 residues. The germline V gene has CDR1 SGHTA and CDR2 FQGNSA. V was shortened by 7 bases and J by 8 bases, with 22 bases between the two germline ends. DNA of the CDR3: TGTGCCAGCAACAGGGGGGGGAGTGCGCATCGTACGCAGTATTTT. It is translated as CASNRGGSAHRTQYF.

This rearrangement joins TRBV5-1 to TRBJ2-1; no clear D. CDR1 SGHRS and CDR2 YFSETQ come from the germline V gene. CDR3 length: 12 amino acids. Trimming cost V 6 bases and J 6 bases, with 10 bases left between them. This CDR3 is CASTDVGNEQFF. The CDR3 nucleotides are TGCGCCAGCACCGATGTCGGCAATGAGCAGTTCTTC.

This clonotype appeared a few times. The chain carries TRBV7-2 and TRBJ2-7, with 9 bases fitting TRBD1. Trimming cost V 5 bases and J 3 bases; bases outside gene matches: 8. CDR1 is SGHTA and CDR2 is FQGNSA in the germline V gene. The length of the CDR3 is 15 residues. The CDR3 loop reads CASSLTTGGVYEQYF. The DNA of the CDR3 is TGTGCCAGCAGCCTGACTACAGGGGGCGTCTACGAGCAGTACTTC.

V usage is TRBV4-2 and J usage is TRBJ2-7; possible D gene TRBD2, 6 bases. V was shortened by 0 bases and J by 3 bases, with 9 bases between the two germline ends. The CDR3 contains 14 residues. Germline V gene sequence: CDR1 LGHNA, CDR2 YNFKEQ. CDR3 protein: CASSQDWGVYEQYF. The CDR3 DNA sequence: TGTGCCAGCAGCCAAGATTGGGGGGTCTACGAGCAGTACTTC.

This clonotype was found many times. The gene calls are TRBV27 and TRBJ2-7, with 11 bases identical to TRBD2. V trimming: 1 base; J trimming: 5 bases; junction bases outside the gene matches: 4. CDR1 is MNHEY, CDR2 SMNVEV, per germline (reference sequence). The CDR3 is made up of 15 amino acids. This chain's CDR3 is CASSLYSGRDNEQYF. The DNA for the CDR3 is TGTGCCAGCAGTTTATATAGCGGGAGGGATAACGAGCAGTACTTC.

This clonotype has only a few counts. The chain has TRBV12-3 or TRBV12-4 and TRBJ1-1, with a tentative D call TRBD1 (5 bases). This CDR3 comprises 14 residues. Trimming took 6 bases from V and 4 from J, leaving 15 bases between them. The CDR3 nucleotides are TGTGCCAGCAGCCGGGGGAGGTCGGTCACTGAAGCTTTCTTT. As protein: CASSRGRSVTEAFF.

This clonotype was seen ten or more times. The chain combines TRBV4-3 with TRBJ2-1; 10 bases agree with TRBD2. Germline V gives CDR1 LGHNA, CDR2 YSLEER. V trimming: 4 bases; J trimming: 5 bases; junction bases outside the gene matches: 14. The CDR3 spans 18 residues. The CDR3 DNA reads TGCGCCAGCAGCCCCGACGGGGCTAGCGGGAGTAGCAACAATGAGCAGTTCTTC. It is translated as CASSPDGASGSSNNEQFF.

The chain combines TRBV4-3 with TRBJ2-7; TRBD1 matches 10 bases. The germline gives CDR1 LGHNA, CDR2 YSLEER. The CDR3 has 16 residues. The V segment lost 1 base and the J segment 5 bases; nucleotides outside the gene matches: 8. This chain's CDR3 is CASSQVAGTGDDEQYF. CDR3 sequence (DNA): TGCGCCAGCAGCCAAGTAGCCGGGACAGGGGATGACGAGCAGTACTTC.